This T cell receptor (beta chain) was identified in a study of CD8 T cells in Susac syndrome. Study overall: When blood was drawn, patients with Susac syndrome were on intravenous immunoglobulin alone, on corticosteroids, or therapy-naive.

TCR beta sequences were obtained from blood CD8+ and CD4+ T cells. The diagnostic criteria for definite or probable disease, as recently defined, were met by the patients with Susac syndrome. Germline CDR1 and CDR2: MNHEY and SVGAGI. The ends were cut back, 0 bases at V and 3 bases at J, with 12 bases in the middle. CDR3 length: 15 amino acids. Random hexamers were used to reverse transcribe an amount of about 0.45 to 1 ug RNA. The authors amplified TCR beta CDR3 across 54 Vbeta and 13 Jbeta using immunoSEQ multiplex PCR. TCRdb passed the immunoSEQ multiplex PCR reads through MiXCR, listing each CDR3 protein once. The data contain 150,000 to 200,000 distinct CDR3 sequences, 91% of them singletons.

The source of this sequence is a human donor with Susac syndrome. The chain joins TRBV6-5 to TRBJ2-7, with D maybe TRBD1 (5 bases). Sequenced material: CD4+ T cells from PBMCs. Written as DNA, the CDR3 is TGTGCCAGCAGTTACTCGAGTTTGCAGGGCTACGAGCAGTACTTC. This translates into CASSYSSLQGYEQYF.